These 15 T cell receptor beta chains were all obtained from the same sample, sequenced in a study of blood T cell repertoires in COVID-19. Generated by immunoSEQ multiplex PCR, the TCRdb table keeps only in-frame clones and is missing some. The sample has about 52,000 clones, 65% to 85% seen once. The specimen was peripheral blood. The receptors were sampled from an elderly man with COVID-19, enrolled during active disease.

This clone was found once. The chain links TRBV3-1 (or the pseudogene TRBV3-2) to TRBJ1-1; no clear D gene. Trimming cost V 6 bases and J 3 bases, with 14 bases left between them. The CDR3 sequence is 14 residues long. Germline V gene sequence: CDR1 LGHDT, CDR2 YNNKEL (reference sequence). The CDR3 protein is CASRHGQVDTEAFF. CDR3 sequence (DNA): TGTGCCAGCAGGCACGGTCAGGTGGACACTGAAGCTTTCTTT.

The chain joins TRBV5-6 to TRBJ2-2; 10 bases fit TRBD1. The CDR3 consists of 17 residues. Germline CDR1 is SGHDT and CDR2 is YYEEEE. V shed 0 bases, J shed 4 bases, and the junction held 6 bases outside the gene matches. In DNA, the CDR3 is TGTGCCAGCAGCTTGGCCGAGACAGGGGGCGTCACCGGGGAGCTGTTTTTT. Translation gives CASSLAETGGVTGELFF.

CDR3 residues: CASSGQTGNTEAFF. The DNA of the CDR3 is TGTGCCAGCAGCGGCCAAACAGGGAACACTGAAGCTTTCTTT. The V gene is TRBV6-5, the J gene TRBJ1-1, with D possibly TRBD1 on 5 matching bases. The germline CDR1 and CDR2 sequences are MNHEY and SVGAGI. V gave up 6 bases and J gave up 1 base, with 12 bases separating them. The CDR3 length is 14 residues.

This rearrangement joins TRBV9 to TRBJ1-4, with 7 bases that match TRBD1. CDR3 length equals 15 residues. After removal of 0 bases from V and 7 bases from J, the junction contained 6 bases not matched to a gene. Germline loops: CDR1 SGDLS, CDR2 YYNGEE. The CDR3 region is CASSVAGTVGEKLFF. CDR3 sequence (DNA): TGTGCCAGCAGCGTAGCGGGGACAGTGGGTGAAAAACTGTTTTTT.

The chain is built from TRBV5-1 and TRBJ1-1; D is possibly TRBD1 (5 bases). V was shortened by 2 bases and J by 5 bases, with 13 bases between the two germline ends. Germline V lookup: CDR1 SGHRS, CDR2 YFSETQ. This CDR3 region has 14 residues. This CDR3 reads CASSLSGGTTEAFF. CDR3 sequence (DNA): TGCGCCAGCAGCTTATCCGGGGGAACAACTGAAGCTTTCTTT. The variable domain in full, completed from reference TRBV5-1 and TRBJ1-1, reads KAGVTQTPRYLIKTRGQQVTLSCSPISGHRSVSWYQQTPGQGLQFLFEYFSETQRNKGNFPGRFSGRQFSNSRSEMNVSTLELGDSALYLCASSLSGGTTEAFFGQGTRLTVV.

The chain uses TRBV18 and TRBJ1-1; the D gene is possibly TRBD1 (5 bases). Trimming pared 3 bases from V and 5 bases from J, leaving 25 bases between. Per germline, CDR1 KGHSH and CDR2 LQKENI. The CDR3 sequence is 18 residues long. CDR3: CASSPTVDLGAAGTEAFF. The DNA for the CDR3 is TGTGCCAGCTCACCGACGGTTGATCTAGGGGCTGCTGGGACTGAAGCTTTCTTT.

The gene calls are TRBV28 and TRBJ1-6; tentatively, D is TRBD1 (5 bases). This CDR3 contains 16 residues. V lost 3 bases and J 7 bases, leaving 16 bases between the germline ends. Germline CDR1 and CDR2: MDHEN and SYDVKM. The CDR3 reads CASSFGEGLSNSPLHF. The CDR3 DNA is TGTGCCAGCAGTTTCGGGGAGGGGCTGAGCAATTCACCCCTCCACTTT.

The gene calls are TRBV7-9 and TRBJ2-3; no firm D call. The CDR3 has 15 amino acids. V was pared by 1 base and J by 0 bases, with 8 bases between. Germline CDR1 is SEHNR and CDR2 is FQNEAQ (reference sequence). The CDR3 region is CASSLGAPSTDTQYF. CDR3 bases: TGTGCCAGCAGCTTAGGCGCCCCTAGCACAGATACGCAGTATTTT.

In nucleotides, the CDR3 is TGTGCCAGCAGCTTAGACCCGCGGCAAAGGGCTTTCTTT. Amino acids: CASSLDPRQRAFF. The chain has TRBV11-2 and TRBJ1-1; D not resolved. Trimming took off 0 bases at V and 11 bases at J, with 13 bases between the two ends. The CDR3 is made up of 13 amino acids. CDR1 is SGHAT, CDR2 FQNNGV, per germline.

DNA for the CDR3: TGTGCCACCAGTGCGGGCTACGAGCAGTACTTC. Translating it yields CATSAGYEQYF. The chain carries TRBV24-1 and TRBJ2-7; D is unresolved. CDR1 KGHDR and CDR2 SFDVKD come from the germline V gene. The CDR3 has 11 amino acids. Trimming removed 5 bases at V and 3 bases at J, with 4 bases between.

The table lists this clone with a few counts. V gene TRBV19 combines with J gene TRBJ2-3; TRBD2 aligns across 9 bases. CDR1 is LNHDA and CDR2 is SQIVND in the germline V gene (reference sequence). V trimming: 3 bases; J trimming: 5 bases; junction bases outside the gene matches: 3. The CDR3 length is 14 residues. The CDR3 coding sequence is TGTGCCAGTAGTATTGCGGGGGGGCTAGATACGCAGTATTTT. Protein: CASSIAGGLDTQYF.

The chain couples TRBV5-1 to TRBJ2-1; D unclear. The germline V gene has CDR1 SGHRS and CDR2 YFSETQ. The V gene lost 0 bases and the J gene lost 8 bases, with 12 bases spanning the gap. The CDR3 contains 14 residues. The CDR3 region is CASSLGGSFDEQFF. CDR3 DNA: TGCGCCAGCAGCTTGGGAGGTTCCTTCGATGAGCAGTTCTTC.

The genes are TRBV24-1 and TRBJ2-7, with TRBD2 identical over 9 bases. Germline values: CDR1 KGHDR, CDR2 SFDVKD. There are 15 residues in the CDR3. V dropped 1 base and J dropped 5; count of bases not matched to a gene: 5. CDR3 residues: CATSDLGTSSDEQYF. The CDR3 DNA sequence: TGTGCCACCAGTGATTTAGGGACTAGCAGCGACGAGCAGTACTTC.

This chain links TRBV27 with TRBJ1-5; D gene ambiguous. From germline, CDR1 is MNHEY and CDR2 SMNVEV (reference sequence). V was clipped by 0 bases and J by 0 bases, with 6 bases between them. The CDR3 consists of 15 residues. The chain's CDR3 is CASSLSVYSNQPQHF. The CDR3, as DNA: TGTGCCAGCAGTTTATCGGTCTATAGCAATCAGCCCCAGCATTTT.

V and J are TRBV27 and TRBJ2-1, with TRBD1 identical over 7 bases. This CDR3 spans 15 amino acids. Germline-derived CDR1 and CDR2 are MNHEY and SMNVEV (reference sequence). V shed 2 bases, J shed 6 bases, and the junction held 7 bases outside the gene matches. This chain's CDR3 is CASSLNRGRGNEQFF. CDR3 sequence (DNA): TGTGCCAGCAGTTTAAACAGGGGTAGGGGCAATGAGCAGTTCTTC.